This TCR beta chain was captured in a study of CD8 T cells in Susac syndrome. Study results and caveats: An acknowledgment was made by the study that its TCR sequencing and HLA analysis involved relatively few individuals.

As to this clonotype: Antigen: not known.

Sequencing of TCR beta was performed on blood CD8+ and CD4+ T cells. Germline V gene data show CDR1 as SQVTM and CDR2 as ANQGSEA. V lost 3 bases to trimming and J lost 5 bases, with 13 bases between them. The CDR3 is made up of 13 amino acids. A quantity of about 0.5 to 1 ug RNA underwent reverse transcription using random hexamers. MiXCR, run by TCRdb on the immunoSEQ multiplex PCR reads, gives a single entry per CDR3 protein. Here the sample spans 200,000 or so distinct CDR3 sequences, about 95% being singletons. The receptor's source is a human donor with multiple sclerosis. V usage is TRBV29-1 and J usage is TRBJ1-2; D is uncertain. Sequencing was performed on CD4+ T cells from PBMCs. CDR3 nucleotide sequence: TGCAGCGTTGATCACAAAAGCGCATATGGCTACACCTTC. Protein sequence: CSVDHKSAYGYTF.